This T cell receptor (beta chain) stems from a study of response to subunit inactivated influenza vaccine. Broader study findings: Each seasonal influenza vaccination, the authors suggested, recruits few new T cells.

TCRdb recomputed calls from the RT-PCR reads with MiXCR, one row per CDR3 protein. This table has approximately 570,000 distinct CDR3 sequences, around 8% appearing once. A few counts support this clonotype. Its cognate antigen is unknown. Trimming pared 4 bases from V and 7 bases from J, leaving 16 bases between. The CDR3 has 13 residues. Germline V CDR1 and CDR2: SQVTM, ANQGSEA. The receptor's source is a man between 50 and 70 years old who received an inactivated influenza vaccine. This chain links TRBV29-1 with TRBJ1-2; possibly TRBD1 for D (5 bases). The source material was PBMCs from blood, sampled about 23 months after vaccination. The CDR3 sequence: CSVAKVGLSGYTF. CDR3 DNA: TGCAGCGTTGCAAAGGTGGGGCTTAGTGGCTACACCTTC.